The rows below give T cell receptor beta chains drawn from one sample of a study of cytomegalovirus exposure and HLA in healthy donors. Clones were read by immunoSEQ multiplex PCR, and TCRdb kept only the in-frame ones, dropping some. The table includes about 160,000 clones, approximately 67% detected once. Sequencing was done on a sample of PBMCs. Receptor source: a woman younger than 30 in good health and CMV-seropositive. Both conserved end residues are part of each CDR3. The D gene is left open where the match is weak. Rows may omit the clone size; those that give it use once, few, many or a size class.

cdr3_nt: TGCGCCAGCAGCCAAGATTACGGCAGGGCTGAAGCTTTCTTT; cdr3_aa: CASSQDYGRAEAFF; d_call: .; v_call: TRBV4-1; clone_size: .; j_call: TRBJ1-1
cdr3_nt: TGTGCCAGCAGCTTGGGACAGAGCAATCAGCCCCAGCATTTT; cdr3_aa: CASSLGQSNQPQHF; d_call: TRBD1; v_call: TRBV28; clone_size: .; j_call: TRBJ1-5
cdr3_nt: TGTGCCAGTGACCCAGGGACAGGCATTCAGTACTTC; cdr3_aa: CASDPGTGIQYF; d_call: TRBD1; v_call: TRBV19; clone_size: .; j_call: TRBJ2-4
cdr3_nt: TGTGCCAGCAGTGCCAGGGCGGAGGGAAACATTCAGTACTTC; cdr3_aa: CASSARAEGNIQYF; d_call: .; v_call: TRBV2; clone_size: .; j_call: TRBJ2-4
cdr3_nt: TGTGCCAGCAGCCAAGATCCGGGAGTAGTCACTGAAGCTTTCTTT; cdr3_aa: CASSQDPGVVTEAFF; d_call: .; v_call: TRBV14; clone_size: few; j_call: TRBJ1-1
cdr3_nt: TGCGCCAGCAGTGAGTCGCAGGAAGGACTTAACACCGGGGAGCTGTTTTTT; cdr3_aa: CASSESQEGLNTGELFF; d_call: .; v_call: TRBV10-1; clone_size: .; j_call: TRBJ2-2
cdr3_nt: TGTGCCAGTCGCCCCGGGAGCGGATCTACCTACGAGCAGTACTTC; cdr3_aa: CASRPGSGSTYEQYF; d_call: .; v_call: TRBV19; clone_size: .; j_call: TRBJ2-7
cdr3_nt: TGTGCCAGCTCACCAGGTCTCGGGGGACGCTCGAACACTGAAGCTTTCTTT; cdr3_aa: CASSPGLGGRSNTEAFF; d_call: .; v_call: TRBV18; clone_size: .; j_call: TRBJ1-1
cdr3_nt: TGCGCCAGCAGCCGGACTCAATCCGGGGTAGGGGAGACCCAGTACTTC; cdr3_aa: CASSRTQSGVGETQYF; d_call: .; v_call: TRBV4-1; clone_size: .; j_call: TRBJ2-5
cdr3_nt: TGTGCCAGCAGCTCACAGGGGGGTGGCAATCAGCCCCAGCATTTT; cdr3_aa: CASSSQGGGNQPQHF; d_call: TRBD1; v_call: TRBV2; clone_size: few; j_call: TRBJ1-5
cdr3_nt: TGTGCCAGCTCACCACCGGGACAGCTAACAAACACTGAAGCTTTCTTT; cdr3_aa: CASSPPGQLTNTEAFF; d_call: TRBD1; v_call: TRBV18; clone_size: .; j_call: TRBJ1-1
cdr3_nt: TGTGCCAGCTCCCCGGCGACAGGGAGCTCCTACGAGCAGTACTTC; cdr3_aa: CASSPATGSSYEQYF; d_call: TRBD1; v_call: TRBV18; clone_size: .; j_call: TRBJ2-7
cdr3_nt: TGTGCCAGCAGCTTACCCCAGGGGTCATCCTACGAGCAGTACTTC; cdr3_aa: CASSLPQGSSYEQYF; d_call: .; v_call: TRBV28; clone_size: .; j_call: TRBJ2-7
cdr3_nt: TGTGCCAGCAGTCCCCGGGAGGGGATTCGAGAAAAACTGTTTTTT; cdr3_aa: CASSPREGIREKLFF; d_call: .; v_call: TRBV27; clone_size: .; j_call: TRBJ1-4
cdr3_nt: TGTGCCACCAGCAGAGATTGGGCCAGGGGCAATCAGCCCCAGCATTTT; cdr3_aa: CATSRDWARGNQPQHF; d_call: .; v_call: TRBV15; clone_size: .; j_call: TRBJ1-5
cdr3_nt: TGCAGCACCTGGGGGGGGGACAGGGTCGACGAGCAGTACTTC; cdr3_aa: CSTWGGDRVDEQYF; d_call: TRBD1; v_call: TRBV29-1; clone_size: .; j_call: TRBJ2-7
cdr3_nt: TGTGCCAGCAGCCTTTTTGAAGGGAGGATCTACGAGCAGTACTTC; cdr3_aa: CASSLFEGRIYEQYF; d_call: .; v_call: TRBV27; clone_size: .; j_call: TRBJ2-7
cdr3_nt: TGCAGCGGAGCAATAGCGGGAGCGCCTACAGATACGCAGTATTTT; cdr3_aa: CSGAIAGAPTDTQYF; d_call: TRBD2; v_call: TRBV29-1; clone_size: .; j_call: TRBJ2-3
cdr3_nt: TGTTCCAGCAGCTTAGAGAGCCGCGGCTACACCTTC; cdr3_aa: CSSSLESRGYTF; d_call: .; v_call: TRBV7-9; clone_size: few; j_call: TRBJ1-2
cdr3_nt: TGTGCCAGCAGCCCCGAGGCGGGCCTGACCTACGAGCAGTACTTC; cdr3_aa: CASSPEAGLTYEQYF; d_call: .; v_call: TRBV4-2; clone_size: .; j_call: TRBJ2-7
cdr3_nt: TGCGCCAGCAGCCCTCCAAACGGGATAGCCTACGAGCAGTACTTC; cdr3_aa: CASSPPNGIAYEQYF; d_call: .; v_call: TRBV5-1; clone_size: .; j_call: TRBJ2-7
cdr3_nt: TGCGCCAGCAGCCAAGCTCACCTAGGACTTCCCGTGGGTATATCCGGGGAGCTGTTTTTT; cdr3_aa: CASSQAHLGLPVGISGELFF; d_call: .; v_call: TRBV4-3; clone_size: .; j_call: TRBJ2-2
cdr3_nt: TGTGCCAGCAGCCGACAAGGCCGGGAGACCCAGTACTTC; cdr3_aa: CASSRQGRETQYF; d_call: .; v_call: TRBV5-4; clone_size: .; j_call: TRBJ2-5
cdr3_nt: TGTGCCAGCAGCCAAGCGGGGGGGTCAGATACGCAGTATTTT; cdr3_aa: CASSQAGGSDTQYF; d_call: TRBD2; v_call: TRBV9; clone_size: .; j_call: TRBJ2-3
cdr3_nt: TGCGCCAGCAGTCTGGCCTTGGGGCACGAGCAGTACTTC; cdr3_aa: CASSLALGHEQYF; d_call: .; v_call: TRBV10-1; clone_size: .; j_call: TRBJ2-7
cdr3_nt: TGTGCCAGCAGTCGAGTGGACAGGGGACACGAGCAGTACTTC; cdr3_aa: CASSRVDRGHEQYF; d_call: TRBD1; v_call: TRBV6-6; clone_size: .; j_call: TRBJ2-7
cdr3_nt: TGTGCCAGCAGCAAGCGGGACTATGCCTACGAGCAGTACTTC; cdr3_aa: CASSKRDYAYEQYF; d_call: TRBD2; v_call: TRBV27; clone_size: .; j_call: TRBJ2-7
cdr3_nt: TGTGCCAGCAGCTTGACTAGCGGGGGCCACAATGAGCAGTTCTTC; cdr3_aa: CASSLTSGGHNEQFF; d_call: TRBD2; v_call: TRBV7-6; clone_size: .; j_call: TRBJ2-1
cdr3_nt: TGTGCCAGCACCTCTGGCCTCTACGAGCAGTACTTC; cdr3_aa: CASTSGLYEQYF; d_call: .; v_call: TRBV13; clone_size: few; j_call: TRBJ2-7
cdr3_nt: TGTGCCTGGAGTCTAGGGAGCTTCGAGGGTTACGAGCAGTACTTC; cdr3_aa: CAWSLGSFEGYEQYF; d_call: .; v_call: TRBV30; clone_size: .; j_call: TRBJ2-7
cdr3_nt: TGTGCCAGTAGGACAGGGGGCAGAGGCTACACCTTC; cdr3_aa: CASRTGGRGYTF; d_call: TRBD1; v_call: TRBV19; clone_size: .; j_call: TRBJ1-2
cdr3_nt: TGTGCCAGCGGCTCCACCAGGGGATCCCAGCATTTT; cdr3_aa: CASGSTRGSQHF; d_call: .; v_call: TRBV5-8; clone_size: .; j_call: TRBJ1-5
cdr3_nt: TGCAGCGTCCAAGTACCGGGACAGGGTTCGGCCTACGAGCAGTACTTC; cdr3_aa: CSVQVPGQGSAYEQYF; d_call: TRBD1; v_call: TRBV29-1; clone_size: few; j_call: TRBJ2-7
cdr3_nt: TGTGCCAGCAGTTTATTTGAGAGACTAGTCAGCACAGATACGCAGTATTTT; cdr3_aa: CASSLFERLVSTDTQYF; d_call: .; v_call: TRBV28; clone_size: .; j_call: TRBJ2-3
cdr3_nt: TGTGCCAGCAGCCGACCGAGGCGCCTTAGCTCCTACAATGAGCAGTTCTTC; cdr3_aa: CASSRPRRLSSYNEQFF; d_call: .; v_call: TRBV7-2; clone_size: .; j_call: TRBJ2-1
cdr3_nt: TGTGCCAGCAGCCAACAGGGCGGTGCAACTAATGAAAAACTGTTTTTT; cdr3_aa: CASSQQGGATNEKLFF; d_call: .; v_call: TRBV7-2; clone_size: .; j_call: TRBJ1-4
cdr3_nt: TGTGCCAGCAGCCGGACGATAGCGGGGGGAACCTACAATGAGCAGTTCTTC; cdr3_aa: CASSRTIAGGTYNEQFF; d_call: TRBD2; v_call: TRBV2; clone_size: few; j_call: TRBJ2-1
cdr3_nt: TGTGCCAGCAGACGGAAGGGGGCTTCCTACAATGAGCAGTTCTTC; cdr3_aa: CASRRKGASYNEQFF; d_call: TRBD1; v_call: TRBV27; clone_size: .; j_call: TRBJ2-1
cdr3_nt: TGCGCCAGCAGCTTGGCCGGGGAGACCCAGTACTTC; cdr3_aa: CASSLAGETQYF; d_call: .; v_call: TRBV5-1; clone_size: few; j_call: TRBJ2-5
cdr3_nt: TGTGCCTGGAAACAGACAGCTCCTCGGGGCTACACCTTC; cdr3_aa: CAWKQTAPRGYTF; d_call: .; v_call: TRBV30; clone_size: few; j_call: TRBJ1-2
cdr3_nt: TGTGCCAGCAGTTTTAGCTCGACCCAGTACTTC; cdr3_aa: CASSFSSTQYF; d_call: .; v_call: TRBV28; clone_size: .; j_call: TRBJ2-5
cdr3_nt: TGTGCCAGCAGCTTACAAGGGAGGGGGGAGACCCAGTACTTC; cdr3_aa: CASSLQGRGETQYF; d_call: .; v_call: TRBV7-3; clone_size: .; j_call: TRBJ2-5
cdr3_nt: TGTGCCAGCAGCGGGGTGAATACAGTCTCCCAGCCCCAGCATTTT; cdr3_aa: CASSGVNTVSQPQHF; d_call: .; v_call: TRBV6-1; clone_size: .; j_call: TRBJ1-5
cdr3_nt: TGTGCCAGCAGTTTATACGTTGGGTCGAGCGGGAGGAAGGATGAGCAGTTCTTC; cdr3_aa: CASSLYVGSSGRKDEQFF; d_call: TRBD2; v_call: TRBV27; clone_size: once; j_call: TRBJ2-1
cdr3_nt: TGTGCCAGCAGCGTAATGACTGAAGCTTTCTTT; cdr3_aa: CASSVMTEAFF; d_call: .; v_call: TRBV5-6; clone_size: .; j_call: TRBJ1-1
cdr3_nt: TGTGCCAGCCGCGCTACTCCGGGACTAGCCACCGAGCAGTACTTC; cdr3_aa: CASRATPGLATEQYF; d_call: TRBD2; v_call: TRBV6-5; clone_size: .; j_call: TRBJ2-7
cdr3_nt: TGTGCCAGCGGGGAGGGTGTGGATCAGCCCCAGCATTTT; cdr3_aa: CASGEGVDQPQHF; d_call: .; v_call: TRBV18; clone_size: .; j_call: TRBJ1-5
cdr3_nt: TGCGCCAGCAGCTTGTTTTCTAGCGGGGCCTACGAGCAGTACTTC; cdr3_aa: CASSLFSSGAYEQYF; d_call: TRBD2; v_call: TRBV5-1; clone_size: .; j_call: TRBJ2-7
cdr3_nt: TGCGCCAGCAGCCGGGGAATGGGGGCCACTGAAGCTTTCTTT; cdr3_aa: CASSRGMGATEAFF; d_call: .; v_call: TRBV5-1; clone_size: .; j_call: TRBJ1-1
cdr3_nt: TGCAGTGCCCCTCTCCAAGAGACCCAGTACTTC; cdr3_aa: CSAPLQETQYF; d_call: .; v_call: TRBV20-1; clone_size: few; j_call: TRBJ2-5
cdr3_nt: TGTGCCACCAGCAGATATCCCGTTAATGAGCAGTTCTTC; cdr3_aa: CATSRYPVNEQFF; d_call: .; v_call: TRBV15; clone_size: .; j_call: TRBJ2-1
cdr3_nt: TGTGCCAGCAGTTACAACTGGCGGAACTATGGCTACACCTTC; cdr3_aa: CASSYNWRNYGYTF; d_call: .; v_call: TRBV6-5; clone_size: .; j_call: TRBJ1-2